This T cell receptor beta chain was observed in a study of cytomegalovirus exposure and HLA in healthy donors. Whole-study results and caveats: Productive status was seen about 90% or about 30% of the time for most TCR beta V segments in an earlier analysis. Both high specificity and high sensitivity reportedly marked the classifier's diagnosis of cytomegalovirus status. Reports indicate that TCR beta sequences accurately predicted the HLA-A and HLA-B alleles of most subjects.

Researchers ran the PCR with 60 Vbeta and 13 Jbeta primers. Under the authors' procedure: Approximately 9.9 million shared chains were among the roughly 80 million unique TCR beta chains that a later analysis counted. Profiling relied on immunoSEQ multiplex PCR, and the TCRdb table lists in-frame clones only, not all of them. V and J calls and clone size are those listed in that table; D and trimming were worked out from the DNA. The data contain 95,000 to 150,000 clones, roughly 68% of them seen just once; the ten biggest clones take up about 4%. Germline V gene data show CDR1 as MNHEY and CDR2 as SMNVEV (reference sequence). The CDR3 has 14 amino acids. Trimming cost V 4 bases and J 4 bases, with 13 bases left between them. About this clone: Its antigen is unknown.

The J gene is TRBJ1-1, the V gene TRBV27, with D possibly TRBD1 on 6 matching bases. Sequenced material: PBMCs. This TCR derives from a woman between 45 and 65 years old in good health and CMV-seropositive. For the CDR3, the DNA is TGTGCCAGCAGTTATAACAGGGTTCCCACTGAAGCTTTCTTT. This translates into CASSYNRVPTEAFF.